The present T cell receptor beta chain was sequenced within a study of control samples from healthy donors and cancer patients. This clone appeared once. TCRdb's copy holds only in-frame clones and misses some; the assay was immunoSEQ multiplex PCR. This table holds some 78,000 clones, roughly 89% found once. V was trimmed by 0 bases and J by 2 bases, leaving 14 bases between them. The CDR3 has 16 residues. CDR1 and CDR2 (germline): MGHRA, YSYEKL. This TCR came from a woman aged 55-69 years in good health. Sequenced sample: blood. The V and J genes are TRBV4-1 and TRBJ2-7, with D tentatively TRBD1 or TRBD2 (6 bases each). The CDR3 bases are TGCGCCAGCAGCCAAGAATGGGGGGCCCTCGCCTACGAGCAGTACTTC. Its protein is CASSQEWGALAYEQYF.